The clone carrying this T cell receptor beta chain was seen repeatedly, ten times or more. The antigen remains unidentified. The data stem from a study of tumor and adjacent non-tumor tissue in lung cancer. Study-level background: Samples averaged roughly 4 million productive TCRbeta reads each. Study-level points and caveats: Tumor repertoires had a smaller top 100 clone share than normal lung. TCR diversity was significantly greater in tumor than normal lung tissue.

Germline V gene lookup returns CDR1 LGHNA and CDR2 YNFKEQ. The CDR3 sequence is 16 residues long. V gave up 0 bases and J gave up 0 bases, with 11 bases separating them. The template was RNA from unsorted bulk tissue. Distant lung tissue was collected more than 3 cm away from the tumor edge. A modified ARM-PCR protocol with three rounds of nested PCR amplified TCRbeta. TCRdb re-called the multiplex PCR reads through MiXCR, storing one row per CDR3 protein. Of about 100,000 distinct CDR3 sequences listed, 65% are singletons. Sequenced: distant non-tumor lung tissue. This TCR was recovered from a man aged 25 to 40 with non-small cell lung cancer. The chain combines TRBV4-2 with TRBJ1-1, with a possible D match to TRBD1 (6 bases). This CDR3 is CASSQDEGGMNTEAFF. The DNA for the CDR3 is TGTGCCAGCAGCCAAGACGAGGGGGGGATGAACACTGAAGCTTTCTTT.